Detailed here is one T cell receptor (beta chain). The sample comes from a study of blood T cell repertoires in COVID-19. Across the whole study: The study drew acute and convalescent COVID-19 samples from the United States, Italy and Spain. Sample material is recorded as cDNA or gDNA derived from T cells, B-cell-depleted T cells, or PBMCs.

The V gene's germline CDR1 is SQVTM and CDR2 ANQGSEA. V lost 7 bases to trimming and J lost 3 bases; unmatched junction nucleotides: 2. The CDR3 is 12 amino acids. Here immunoSEQ multiplex PCR was the method, and the copy in TCRdb shows in-frame clones only, minus some. The sample shows about 210,000 clones, over 70% of them seen only once. V and J are TRBV29-1 and TRBJ2-3; 9 bases align to TRBD1. The specimen was peripheral blood. The source of this sequence is a man aged 55 to 70 with acute or convalescent COVID-19. This chain's CDR3 is CSAGTGTDTQYF. CDR3 DNA sequence: TGCAGCGCTGGGACAGGGACAGATACGCAGTATTTT.